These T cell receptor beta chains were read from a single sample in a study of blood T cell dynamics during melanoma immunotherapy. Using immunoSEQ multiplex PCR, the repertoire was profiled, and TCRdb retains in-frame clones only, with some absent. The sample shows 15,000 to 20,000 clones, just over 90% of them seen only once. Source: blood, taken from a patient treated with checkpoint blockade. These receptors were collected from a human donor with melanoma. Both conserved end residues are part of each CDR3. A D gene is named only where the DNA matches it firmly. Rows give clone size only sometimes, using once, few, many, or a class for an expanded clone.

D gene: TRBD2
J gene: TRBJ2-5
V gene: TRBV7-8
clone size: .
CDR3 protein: CASSASGRETQYF
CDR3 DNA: TGTGCCAGCAGCGCTAGCGGCAGGGAGACCCAGTACTTC

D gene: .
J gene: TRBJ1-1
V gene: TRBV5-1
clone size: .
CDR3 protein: CASSLGQGLEAFF
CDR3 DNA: TGCGCCAGCAGCTTGGGCCAGGGCCTTGAAGCTTTCTTT

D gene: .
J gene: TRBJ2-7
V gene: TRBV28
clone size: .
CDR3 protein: CASSNRPGPPRAEQYF
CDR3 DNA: TGTGCCAGCAGTAATCGACCGGGACCACCCAGAGCCGAGCAGTACTTC

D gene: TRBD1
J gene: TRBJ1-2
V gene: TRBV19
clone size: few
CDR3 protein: CASRTGQISYTF
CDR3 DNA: TGTGCCAGCCGAACGGGACAGATTAGCTACACCTTC

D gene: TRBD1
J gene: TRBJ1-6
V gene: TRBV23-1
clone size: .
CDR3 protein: CAWQGAGNSPLHF
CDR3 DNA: TGCGCCTGGCAGGGGGCGGGAAATTCACCCCTCCACTTT

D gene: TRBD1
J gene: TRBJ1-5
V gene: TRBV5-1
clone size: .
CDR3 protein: CASSLTGGLQPQHF
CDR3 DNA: TGCGCCAGCAGTCTGACAGGGGGATTACAGCCCCAGCATTTT

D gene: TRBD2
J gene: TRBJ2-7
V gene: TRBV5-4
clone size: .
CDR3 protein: CASSFSLAGASYEQYF
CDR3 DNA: TGTGCCAGCAGCTTCTCCTTAGCGGGGGCCTCCTACGAGCAGTACTTC

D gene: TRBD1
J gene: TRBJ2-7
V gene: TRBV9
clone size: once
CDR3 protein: CASSLGDSSYEQYF
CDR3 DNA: TGTGCCAGCAGCCTCGGGGACAGTTCCTACGAGCAGTACTTC

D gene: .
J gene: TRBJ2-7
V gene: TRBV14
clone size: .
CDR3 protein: CASSQEFPPYEQYF
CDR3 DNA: TGTGCCAGCAGCCAAGAATTTCCTCCCTACGAGCAGTACTTC

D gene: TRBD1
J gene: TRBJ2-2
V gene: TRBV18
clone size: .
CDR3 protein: CASSPRAGGTAGELFF
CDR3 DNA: TGTGCCAGCTCACCACGGGCAGGGGGCACGGCCGGGGAGCTGTTTTTT

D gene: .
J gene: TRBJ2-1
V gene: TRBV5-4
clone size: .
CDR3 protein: CADTTPPFF
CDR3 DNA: TGTGCCGACACCACCCCTCCGTTCTTC

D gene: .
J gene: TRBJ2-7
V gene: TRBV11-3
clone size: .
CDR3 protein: CASSLRGDSYEQYF
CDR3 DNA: TGTGCCAGCAGCTTAAGGGGGGACTCCTACGAGCAGTACTTC

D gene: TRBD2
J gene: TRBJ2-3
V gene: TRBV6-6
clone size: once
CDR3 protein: CATQTSGSPDTQYF
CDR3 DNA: TGTGCCACACAGACTAGCGGGAGCCCAGATACGCAGTATTTT